Listed below are T cell receptor beta chains from one sample, sequenced in a study of CD8 T cells in ankylosing spondylitis. MiXCR, applied by TCRdb to the 5' RACE reads, yields one record per CDR3 protein. The sample lists roughly 700,000 distinct CDR3 sequences; under 20% were seen once. The sample consisted of blood, either unsorted or a sorted T cell fraction (not recorded which). The receptors stem from a male donor with ankylosing spondylitis. The CDR3 runs from the conserved cysteine through the conserved F or W. Fields, in order: clone size, V gene, J gene, D gene, CDR3 protein, CDR3 DNA. The D gene is left open where the match is weak. Clone size appears in some rows only: once, few, many, or a class for an expanded clone.

abundance: few; v_gene: TRBV4-2; j_gene: TRBJ2-5; d_gene: TRBD1; CDR3aa: CASSQDRGKETQYF; CDR3nt: TGTGCCAGCAGCCAAGACAGGGGGAAAGAGACCCAGTACTTC
abundance: few; v_gene: TRBV6-2/TRBV6-3; j_gene: TRBJ2-7; d_gene: TRBD2; CDR3aa: CASSSLLASGSTYEQYF; CDR3nt: TGTGCCAGCAGTTCCCTTCTCGCTAGCGGGAGCACCTACGAGCAGTACTTC
abundance: few; v_gene: TRBV28; j_gene: TRBJ1-2; d_gene: NA; CDR3aa: CASSLRQSGYTF; CDR3nt: TGTGCCAGCAGTTTAAGGCAGTCCGGCTACACCTTC
abundance: once; v_gene: TRBV4-2; j_gene: TRBJ2-7; d_gene: NA; CDR3aa: CASSQALGSAREQYF; CDR3nt: TGTGCCAGCAGCCAAGCGTTGGGGTCGGCGAGGGAGCAGTACTTC
abundance: NA; v_gene: TRBV4-3; j_gene: TRBJ2-3; d_gene: TRBD2; CDR3aa: CASSQDREGPTDTQYF; CDR3nt: TGCGCCAGCAGCCAAGACCGGGAGGGCCCCACAGATACGCAGTATTTT
abundance: NA; v_gene: TRBV7-9; j_gene: TRBJ1-2; d_gene: TRBD1; CDR3aa: CASSPPGAGGGGYTF; CDR3nt: TGTGCCAGCAGCCCGCCGGGGGCAGGGGGAGGTGGCTACACCTTC
abundance: NA; v_gene: TRBV6-2/TRBV6-3; j_gene: TRBJ2-2; d_gene: NA; CDR3aa: CASSPHSPGGNTGELFF; CDR3nt: TGTGCCAGCAGCCCTCATTCCCCCGGGGGGAACACCGGGGAGCTGTTTTTT
abundance: few; v_gene: TRBV20-1; j_gene: TRBJ2-7; d_gene: NA; CDR3aa: CSARDAQRNSYEQYF; CDR3nt: TGCAGTGCTAGAGATGCCCAGCGGAACTCCTACGAGCAGTACTTC
abundance: few; v_gene: TRBV2; j_gene: TRBJ2-7; d_gene: NA; CDR3aa: CASSVAFSYEQYF; CDR3nt: TGTGCCAGCAGTGTAGCCTTTTCGTACGAGCAGTACTTC
abundance: few; v_gene: TRBV6-1; j_gene: TRBJ2-5; d_gene: TRBD2; CDR3aa: CASIRSGGHQETQYF; CDR3nt: TGTGCCAGCATTCGTAGCGGGGGCCACCAAGAGACCCAGTACTTC
abundance: NA; v_gene: TRBV30; j_gene: TRBJ2-7; d_gene: NA; CDR3aa: CAWSVRPDEQYF; CDR3nt: TGTGCCTGGAGTGTTAGGCCAGACGAGCAGTACTTC
abundance: NA; v_gene: TRBV19; j_gene: TRBJ2-2; d_gene: NA; CDR3aa: CASSIEFRVTGELFF; CDR3nt: TGTGCCAGTAGTATTGAATTTAGAGTTACCGGGGAGCTGTTTTTT
abundance: few; v_gene: TRBV29-1; j_gene: TRBJ1-1; d_gene: TRBD1; CDR3aa: CSAATGGDTEAFF; CDR3nt: TGCAGCGCTGCGACAGGGGGGGACACTGAAGCTTTCTTT
abundance: NA; v_gene: TRBV24-1; j_gene: TRBJ2-2; d_gene: NA; CDR3aa: CATSDLKGTPNTGELFF; CDR3nt: TGTGCCACCAGTGATTTGAAGGGTACGCCGAACACCGGGGAGCTGTTTTTT
abundance: NA; v_gene: TRBV28; j_gene: TRBJ2-3; d_gene: NA; CDR3aa: CASSFESTDTQYF; CDR3nt: TGTGCCAGCAGTTTTGAAAGCACAGATACGCAGTATTTT
abundance: few; v_gene: TRBV12-3/TRBV12-4; j_gene: TRBJ1-2; d_gene: NA; CDR3aa: CASSVAAGRLAGYTF; CDR3nt: TGTGCCAGCAGTGTAGCCGCAGGGCGGCTAGCTGGCTACACCTTC
abundance: NA; v_gene: TRBV12-3/TRBV12-4; j_gene: TRBJ1-2; d_gene: TRBD1; CDR3aa: CASKSGGAPRNFGYTF; CDR3nt: TGTGCCAGCAAGTCAGGGGGGGCTCCGAGGAACTTTGGCTACACCTTC
abundance: NA; v_gene: TRBV5-1; j_gene: TRBJ2-5; d_gene: TRBD2; CDR3aa: CASSEGLAEQETQYF; CDR3nt: TGCGCCAGCAGCGAGGGACTAGCGGAACAAGAGACCCAGTACTTC
abundance: many; v_gene: TRBV6-5; j_gene: TRBJ2-5; d_gene: TRBD1; CDR3aa: CASSSRLAGGQETQYF; CDR3nt: TGTGCCAGCAGTTCCCGTCTCGCAGGGGGACAAGAGACCCAGTACTTC
abundance: NA; v_gene: TRBV9; j_gene: TRBJ2-1; d_gene: TRBD1; CDR3aa: CASSVDGQEDNEQFF; CDR3nt: TGTGCCAGCAGCGTAGACGGACAGGAGGATAATGAGCAGTTCTTC
abundance: NA; v_gene: TRBV5-5; j_gene: TRBJ2-5; d_gene: NA; CDR3aa: CASSFPDGARGTQYF; CDR3nt: TGTGCCAGCAGCTTTCCCGACGGAGCAAGGGGGACCCAGTACTTC
abundance: few; v_gene: TRBV6-5; j_gene: TRBJ1-2; d_gene: TRBD1; CDR3aa: CASSSDQGQGYGYTF; CDR3nt: TGTGCCAGCAGTTCCGACCAAGGACAGGGATATGGCTACACCTTC
abundance: NA; v_gene: TRBV7-3; j_gene: TRBJ1-1; d_gene: NA; CDR3aa: CASSRETGPDTEAFF; CDR3nt: TGTGCCAGCAGCAGAGAGACAGGTCCGGACACTGAAGCTTTCTTT
abundance: NA; v_gene: TRBV29-1; j_gene: TRBJ1-1; d_gene: TRBD1; CDR3aa: CSVHTRGTNTEAFF; CDR3nt: TGCAGCGTTCATACCAGGGGGACGAACACTGAAGCTTTCTTT
abundance: few; v_gene: TRBV2; j_gene: TRBJ1-1; d_gene: TRBD1; CDR3aa: CASVGQGAGLNTEAFF; CDR3nt: TGTGCCAGTGTCGGACAGGGGGCAGGGCTGAACACTGAAGCTTTCTTT
abundance: few; v_gene: TRBV5-1; j_gene: TRBJ2-3; d_gene: TRBD2; CDR3aa: CASSIGLAGTRTDTQYF; CDR3nt: TGCGCCAGCAGTATTGGACTAGCGGGCACTCGCACAGATACGCAGTATTTT
abundance: few; v_gene: TRBV20-1; j_gene: TRBJ2-7; d_gene: NA; CDR3aa: CSASPDSSTYEQYF; CDR3nt: TGCAGTGCTAGCCCGGACTCCTCCACCTACGAGCAGTACTTC
abundance: NA; v_gene: TRBV20-1; j_gene: TRBJ1-1; d_gene: TRBD1; CDR3aa: CSAAALQGKNTEAFF; CDR3nt: TGCAGTGCAGCCGCCCTACAGGGGAAAAACACTGAAGCTTTCTTT
abundance: NA; v_gene: TRBV20-1; j_gene: TRBJ2-7; d_gene: NA; CDR3aa: CSASPDSYEQYF; CDR3nt: TGCAGTGCTAGCCCGGACAGCTACGAGCAGTACTTC
abundance: NA; v_gene: TRBV20-1; j_gene: TRBJ1-1; d_gene: TRBD1; CDR3aa: CSAIGTGNTEAFF; CDR3nt: TGCAGTGCTATTGGGACAGGGAACACTGAAGCTTTCTTT
abundance: NA; v_gene: TRBV29-1; j_gene: TRBJ2-3; d_gene: TRBD1; CDR3aa: CSVPGQGGTDTQYF; CDR3nt: TGCAGCGTTCCGGGACAGGGGGGCACAGATACGCAGTATTTT
abundance: few; v_gene: TRBV20-1; j_gene: TRBJ2-7; d_gene: NA; CDR3aa: CSARDRGLFSYEQYF; CDR3nt: TGCAGTGCTAGAGATCGGGGACTCTTCTCCTACGAGCAGTACTTC
abundance: NA; v_gene: TRBV10-3; j_gene: TRBJ1-3; d_gene: NA; CDR3aa: CAISGTAYSGNTIYF; CDR3nt: TGTGCCATCAGTGGGACAGCATACTCTGGAAACACTATATATTTT
abundance: few; v_gene: TRBV7-2; j_gene: TRBJ2-1; d_gene: NA; CDR3aa: CASSPRGPEQFF; CDR3nt: TGTGCCAGCAGCCCGCGGGGACCGGAGCAGTTCTTC
abundance: NA; v_gene: TRBV2; j_gene: TRBJ2-1; d_gene: NA; CDR3aa: CASSEADRNNEQFF; CDR3nt: TGTGCCAGCAGTGAAGCGGACAGAAACAATGAGCAGTTCTTC
abundance: NA; v_gene: TRBV3-1; j_gene: TRBJ2-2; d_gene: NA; CDR3aa: CASSQEGRTTGELFF; CDR3nt: TGTGCCAGCAGCCAAGAAGGGAGAACCACCGGGGAGCTGTTTTTT
abundance: many; v_gene: TRBV7-9; j_gene: TRBJ2-2; d_gene: TRBD2; CDR3aa: CASSPSGTRHTGELFF; CDR3nt: TGTGCCAGCAGCCCCTCCGGGACTAGGCACACCGGGGAGCTGTTTTTT
abundance: few; v_gene: TRBV3-1; j_gene: TRBJ2-2; d_gene: NA; CDR3aa: CASGPGYNTGELFF; CDR3nt: TGTGCCAGCGGACCTGGCTATAACACCGGGGAGCTGTTTTTT
abundance: few; v_gene: TRBV7-8; j_gene: TRBJ2-1; d_gene: TRBD2; CDR3aa: CASSLVGSGRVDEQFF; CDR3nt: TGTGCCAGCAGCTTAGTGGGTAGCGGGAGGGTGGATGAGCAGTTCTTC
abundance: NA; v_gene: TRBV12-3/TRBV12-4; j_gene: TRBJ1-1; d_gene: NA; CDR3aa: CASTGGDGRTEAFF; CDR3nt: TGTGCCAGCACGGGGGGGGATGGGCGCACTGAAGCTTTCTTT
abundance: NA; v_gene: TRBV2; j_gene: TRBJ1-1; d_gene: NA; CDR3aa: CASSEGFTEAFF; CDR3nt: TGTGCCAGCAGTGAGGGGTTCACTGAAGCTTTCTTT
abundance: NA; v_gene: TRBV29-1; j_gene: TRBJ2-1; d_gene: NA; CDR3aa: CSVVSGNEQFF; CDR3nt: TGCAGCGTTGTTTCCGGGAATGAGCAGTTCTTC
abundance: NA; v_gene: TRBV4-1; j_gene: TRBJ2-7; d_gene: NA; CDR3aa: CASSPGQNLLYEQYF; CDR3nt: TGCGCCAGCAGCCCAGGACAGAACCTCCTCTACGAGCAGTACTTC
abundance: NA; v_gene: TRBV10-3; j_gene: TRBJ1-6; d_gene: NA; CDR3aa: CAISDGSAGNSPLHF; CDR3nt: TGTGCCATCAGTGACGGTTCGGCAGGGAATTCACCCCTCCACTTT
abundance: NA; v_gene: TRBV5-1; j_gene: TRBJ2-7; d_gene: NA; CDR3aa: CASSLGGDDEQYF; CDR3nt: TGCGCCAGCAGCTTGGGAGGGGACGACGAGCAGTACTTC
abundance: few; v_gene: TRBV9; j_gene: TRBJ2-1; d_gene: NA; CDR3aa: CASSVWGRTYNEQFF; CDR3nt: TGTGCCAGCAGCGTCTGGGGGCGAACCTACAATGAGCAGTTCTTC
abundance: NA; v_gene: TRBV5-1; j_gene: TRBJ2-7; d_gene: NA; CDR3aa: CASSAVGSYEQYF; CDR3nt: TGCGCCAGCAGCGCCGTGGGCTCCTACGAGCAGTACTTC
abundance: NA; v_gene: TRBV25-1; j_gene: TRBJ1-1; d_gene: NA; CDR3aa: CASSGSNTEAFF; CDR3nt: TGTGCCAGCAGTGGATCGAACACTGAAGCTTTCTTT
abundance: NA; v_gene: TRBV4-1; j_gene: TRBJ2-1; d_gene: TRBD2; CDR3aa: CASSQDVGSGGGPFF; CDR3nt: TGCGCCAGCAGCCAAGATGTGGGAAGCGGGGGCGGCCCGTTCTTC
abundance: few; v_gene: TRBV7-9; j_gene: TRBJ1-1; d_gene: NA; CDR3aa: CASSSTWDGGTEAFF; CDR3nt: TGTGCCAGCAGCTCAACCTGGGACGGAGGCACTGAAGCTTTCTTT